This T cell receptor beta chain came from a study of T cell responses to AZD1222 COVID-19 vaccine. Study-level findings and limits: Only six individuals given AZD1222 were seropositive at baseline. Variant regions that are unmutated are reportedly the target of nearly half of spike-specific TCRs. Increased Spike-specific TCR breadth and depth were observed after two AZD1222 doses. Spike regions recognized by vaccine-associated CD4 TCRs spanned the protein, led by 160-218 and 743-854.

About this clone itself: Its target is unknown.

Clones were sequenced by immunoSEQ multiplex PCR, and TCRdb holds only the in-frame ones, with some missing. The profile shows approximately 100,000 clones, about 89% of them singletons. The V and J ends lost 3 bases and 3 bases respectively, with 8 bases between them. The CDR3 is 13 residues long. Germline CDR1 is ENHRY and CDR2 is SYGVKD. This receptor was identified in an adult in good health. The chain uses TRBV10-3 and TRBJ1-1; D is unclear. The sequencing here drew on peripheral blood, taken on day 0 of AZD1222 vaccination. CDR3 nucleotides: TGTGCCATCAGTGAACGAGGTGACACTGAAGCTTTCTTT. It specifies CAISERGDTEAFF.